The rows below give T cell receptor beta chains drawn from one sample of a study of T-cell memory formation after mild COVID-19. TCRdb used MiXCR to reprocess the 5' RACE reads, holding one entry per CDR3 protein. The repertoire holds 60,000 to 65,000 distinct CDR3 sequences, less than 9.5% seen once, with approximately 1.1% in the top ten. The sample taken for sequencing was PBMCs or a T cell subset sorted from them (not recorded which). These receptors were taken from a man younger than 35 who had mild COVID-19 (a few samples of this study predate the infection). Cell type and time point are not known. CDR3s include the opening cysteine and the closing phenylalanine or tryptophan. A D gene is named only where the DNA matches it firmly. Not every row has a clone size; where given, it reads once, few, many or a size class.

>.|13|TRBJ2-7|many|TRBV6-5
TGTGCCAGCAGTTCCCGACGAGATTACGAGCAGTACTTC
CASSSRRDYEQYF
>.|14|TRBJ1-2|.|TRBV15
TGTGCCACCAGCAGAGATCCAGGGCACTGGGGCTACACCTTC
CATSRDPGHWGYTF
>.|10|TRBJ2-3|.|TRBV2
TGTGCCAGCAGGGAAGATACGCAGTATTTT
CASREDTQYF
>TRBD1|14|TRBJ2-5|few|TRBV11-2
TGTGCCAGCAGCTTGGGGACAGAGCAAGAGACCCAGTACTTC
CASSLGTEQETQYF
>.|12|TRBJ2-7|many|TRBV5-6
TGTGCCAGCAGCCCCGGTCAGGACGAGCAGTACTTC
CASSPGQDEQYF
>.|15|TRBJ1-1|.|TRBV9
TGTGCCAGCAGCGTAGTCGGTCGGGCGAACACTGAAGCTTTCTTT
CASSVVGRANTEAFF
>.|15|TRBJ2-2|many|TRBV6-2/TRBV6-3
TGTGCCAGTAGTGCGGGGACAGCGAACACCGGGGAGCTGTTTTTT
CASSAGTANTGELFF
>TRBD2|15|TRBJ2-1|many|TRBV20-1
TGCAGTGCTGGGCCGACGGGGCGGGGGGCCCATGAGCAGTTCTTC
CSAGPTGRGAHEQFF
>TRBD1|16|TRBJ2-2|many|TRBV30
TGTGCCTGGAGTACCTTACAGGGGGGAGGACCCGGGGAGCTGTTTTTT
CAWSTLQGGGPGELFF
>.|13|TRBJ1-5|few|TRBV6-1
TGTGCCAGCAGTAGTGACCCGAATCAGCCCCAGCATTTT
CASSSDPNQPQHF
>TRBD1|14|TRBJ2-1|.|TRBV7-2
TGTGCCAGCAGCCTACTGTCCGGACAGGGCGAGCAGTTCTTC
CASSLLSGQGEQFF
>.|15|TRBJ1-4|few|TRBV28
TGTGCCAGCAGTTTTCATGGGGCTGAGGGCGAAAAACTGTTTTTT
CASSFHGAEGEKLFF
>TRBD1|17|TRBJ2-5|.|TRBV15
TGTGCCACCAGCAGAGATTATCCCGGGACAGGGGATGAGACCCAGTACTTC
CATSRDYPGTGDETQYF
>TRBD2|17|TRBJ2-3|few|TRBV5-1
TGCGCCAGCAGCTTTGGGCTAGCGGGGCGACTCACAGATACGCAGTATTTT
CASSFGLAGRLTDTQYF
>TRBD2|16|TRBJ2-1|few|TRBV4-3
TGCGCCAGCAGCCAAGATTGGGCGGGGGGCCTTAATGAGCAGTTCTTC
CASSQDWAGGLNEQFF
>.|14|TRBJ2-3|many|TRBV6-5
TGTGCCAGCGGCGGCGCAACCTCGGCAGATACGCAGTATTTT
CASGGATSADTQYF
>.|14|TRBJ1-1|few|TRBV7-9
TGTGCCAGCAGCTGGTGGACAGCGGAAACTGAAGCTTTCTTT
CASSWWTAETEAFF
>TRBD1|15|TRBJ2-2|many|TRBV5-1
TGCGCCAGCAGCTTGGGACAGGGGGCTACCGGGGAGCTGTTTTTT
CASSLGQGATGELFF
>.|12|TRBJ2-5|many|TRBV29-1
TGCAGCGTTGCTGAGCGAGCAGAGACCCAGTACTTC
CSVAERAETQYF
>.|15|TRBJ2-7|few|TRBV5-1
TGCGCCAGCAGGAGTCAGGGGATGGGTCTCGACGAGCAGTACTTC
CASRSQGMGLDEQYF
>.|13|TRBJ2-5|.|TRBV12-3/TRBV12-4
TGTGCCAGCAGTTTCCCGGGCGAGGGGGCCCAGTACTTC
CASSFPGEGAQYF
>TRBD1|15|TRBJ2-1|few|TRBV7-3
TGTGCCAGCAGCCAACGACAGGGTTGGGGCAATGAGCAGTTCTTC
CASSQRQGWGNEQFF
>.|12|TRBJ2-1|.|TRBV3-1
TGTGCCAGCAGCCCCGTCGGCCTCGGGCAGTTCTTC
CASSPVGLGQFF
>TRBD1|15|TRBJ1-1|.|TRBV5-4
TGTGCCAGCAGCTTGAACAGGGGCGCGAACACTGAAGCTTTCTTT
CASSLNRGANTEAFF
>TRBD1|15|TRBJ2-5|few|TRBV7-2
TGTGCCAGCAGCCCACACAGGGGGCCGGAGGAGACCCAGTACTTC
CASSPHRGPEETQYF
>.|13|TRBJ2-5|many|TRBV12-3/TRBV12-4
TGTGCCAGCAGTTTAGTGGTTGAAGAGACCCAGTACTTC
CASSLVVEETQYF
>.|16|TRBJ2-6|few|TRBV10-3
TGTGCCATCAGTGACTCGGGCACCTCTGGGGCCAACGTCCTGACTTTC
CAISDSGTSGANVLTF
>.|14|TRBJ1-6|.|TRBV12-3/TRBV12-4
TGTGCCAGCAGTCCCGGGATGGAACATTCACCCCTCCACTTT
CASSPGMEHSPLHF
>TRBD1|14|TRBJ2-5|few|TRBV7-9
TGTGCCAGCAGCTTGCGACAGGGGGCGGAGACCCAGTACTTC
CASSLRQGAETQYF
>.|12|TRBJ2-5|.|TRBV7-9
TGTGCCAGCAGCTCCGACGTGGAGACCCAGTACTTC
CASSSDVETQYF
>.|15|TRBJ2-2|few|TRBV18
TGTGCCAGCTCACCACCGAACACTAACACCGGGGAGCTGTTTTTT
CASSPPNTNTGELFF
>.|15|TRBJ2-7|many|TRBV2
TGTGCCAGCAGCGCGGGACCGTGGGGTTCCTACGAGCAGTACTTC
CASSAGPWGSYEQYF
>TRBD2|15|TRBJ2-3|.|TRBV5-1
TGCGCCAGCAGCTTGCAGCGGGGGCGCACAGATACGCAGTATTTT
CASSLQRGRTDTQYF
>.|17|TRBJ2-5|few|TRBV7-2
TGTGCCAGCACCATGTGGGGTCGGGGGACGTACCAAGAGACCCAGTACTTC
CASTMWGRGTYQETQYF
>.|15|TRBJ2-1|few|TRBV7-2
TGTGCCAGCAGCTGGGACCTGAGCTCCTACAATGAGCAGTTCTTC
CASSWDLSSYNEQFF
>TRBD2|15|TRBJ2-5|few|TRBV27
TGTGCCAGCAGTTTTGTTGGCGGGGGGCAGGAGACCCAGTACTTC
CASSFVGGGQETQYF
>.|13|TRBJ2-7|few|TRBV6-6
TGTGCCAGCAGTTACCCCGGGACACACGAGCAGTACTTC
CASSYPGTHEQYF
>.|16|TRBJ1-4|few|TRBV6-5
TGTGCCAGCAGTTACTCCTTCGGTGCAACTAATGAAAAACTGTTTTTT
CASSYSFGATNEKLFF
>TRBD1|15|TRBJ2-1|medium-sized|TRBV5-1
TGCGCCAGCAGCTTTACGGGACAGGGTATCAATGAGCAGTTCTTC
CASSFTGQGINEQFF
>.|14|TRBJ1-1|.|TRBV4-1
TGCGCCAGCAGCCACAGGGGTTTGAACACTGAAGCTTTCTTT
CASSHRGLNTEAFF
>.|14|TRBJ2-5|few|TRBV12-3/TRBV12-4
TGTGCCAGCACCAAGAGGGGGGGAGGAGAGACCCAGTACTTC
CASTKRGGGETQYF
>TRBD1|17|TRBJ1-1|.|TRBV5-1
TGCGCCAGCAGCTTGGATCGGACAGGGAGGGGAGGAACTGAAGCTTTCTTT
CASSLDRTGRGGTEAFF
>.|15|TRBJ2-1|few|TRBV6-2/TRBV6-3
TGTGCCAGCAGTAACTCCGGGACGGAAAGCGATGAGCAGTTCTTC
CASSNSGTESDEQFF
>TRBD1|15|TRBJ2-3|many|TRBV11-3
TGTGCCAGCAGCCCGGGACAGGGGGCCGTAGATACGCAGTATTTT
CASSPGQGAVDTQYF